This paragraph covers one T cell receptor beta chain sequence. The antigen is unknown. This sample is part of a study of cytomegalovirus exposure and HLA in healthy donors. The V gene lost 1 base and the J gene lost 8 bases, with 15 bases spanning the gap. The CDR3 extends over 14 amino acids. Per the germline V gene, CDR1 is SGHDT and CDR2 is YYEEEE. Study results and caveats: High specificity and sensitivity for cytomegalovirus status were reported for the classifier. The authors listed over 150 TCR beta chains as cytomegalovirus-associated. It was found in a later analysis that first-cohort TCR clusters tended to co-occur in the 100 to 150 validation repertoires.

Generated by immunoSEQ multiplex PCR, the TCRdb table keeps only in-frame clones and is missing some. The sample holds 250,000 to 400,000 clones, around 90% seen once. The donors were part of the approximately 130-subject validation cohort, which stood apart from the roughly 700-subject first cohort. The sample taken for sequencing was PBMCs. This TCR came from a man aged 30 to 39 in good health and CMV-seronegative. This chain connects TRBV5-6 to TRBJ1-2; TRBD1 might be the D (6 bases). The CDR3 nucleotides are TGTGCCAGCAGCTTGAGTCACAGGGCTTCCGGCTACACCTTC. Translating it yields CASSLSHRASGYTF.